These 30 T cell receptor beta chains share one sample of origin, sequenced in a study of regulatory T cells in long-lasting Graves disease. Time point defined: newly diagnosed GD, antithyroid drugs for less than 3 months. There was RNA extracted from PBMCs, and the TCR library was made from it. Relying on iRepertoire HTBI primers and Arm-PCR of CDR3 regions, the team built TCR beta libraries. MiXCR, run by TCRdb on the multiplex PCR reads, gives a single entry per CDR3 protein. The table shows hundreds of thousands of distinct CDR3 sequences, with about 20% occurring only once. The sample here was peripheral blood mononuclear cells (PBMCs), taken at new diagnosis, from a patient treated with antithyroid drugs. The receptor source for this set is a female donor with Graves disease.

This clonotype showed up many times. The chain is built from TRBV7-6 and TRBJ2-1; 8 nucleotides match TRBD2. The CDR3 covers 16 residues. Unmatched junction bases numbered 10, after V lost 1 base and J lost 8 bases. The germline V gene encodes CDR1 SGHVS and CDR2 FNYEAQ. CDR3 loop: CASSLEPSGRVYEQFF. CDR3 DNA: TGTGCCAGCAGCTTAGAGCCAAGCGGGAGAGTCTATGAGCAGTTCTTC.

This clonotype was recorded many times. The rearrangement links TRBV5-1 to TRBJ2-1; D is perhaps TRBD1 or TRBD2 (5 bases each). In germline, CDR1 is SGHRS, CDR2 YFSETQ. V was clipped by 0 bases and J by 12 bases, with 7 bases between them. The CDR3 contains 11 residues. The CDR3 DNA is TGCGCCAGCAGCTTGGGGGGGTGGCAGTTCTTC. As protein: CASSLGGWQFF.

This clonotype was picked up many times. The chain links TRBV6-2 or TRBV6-3 to TRBJ2-1, with TRBD2 matching over 7 bases. The CDR3 totals 16 residues. Germline CDR1 is MNHEY and CDR2 is SVGEGT. The ends lost 6 bases at V and 0 bases at J; junction bases unmatched: 8. The CDR3 loop reads CASRREGASSYNEQFF. CDR3 DNA sequence: TGTGCCAGCAGGAGGGAGGGAGCGAGCTCCTACAATGAGCAGTTCTTC.

About this clonotype itself: It may be a read error: a sequence one base away is much more abundant. This chain joins TRBV12-3 or TRBV12-4 and TRBJ2-5; D may match TRBD1 or TRBD2 (5 bases each). The CDR3 spans 15 residues. V gave up 1 base and J gave up 3 bases, with 12 bases separating them. The CDR3 DNA reads TGTGCCAGCAGTTTAGACGGGGCGGAGAAAGAGACCCAGTACTTC. Protein: CASSLDGAEKETQYF.

In this sample, this clonotype turned up a few times. V and J are TRBV7-3 and TRBJ1-4, with a weak D call TRBD1 (5 bases). Germline V lookup: CDR1 SGHTA, CDR2 FQGTGA. The CDR3 is made up of 15 amino acids. Trimming shortened V by 3 bases and J by 0 bases, and 8 bases separated the two germline ends. CDR3 nucleotide sequence: TGTGCCAGCAGCTTGGACACACCAACTAATGAAAAACTGTTTTTT. As protein: CASSLDTPTNEKLFF.

This clonotype was seen many times. The J gene is TRBJ1-5, the V gene TRBV9; D is possibly TRBD1 (6 bases). Germline CDR1 reads SGDLS; CDR2 reads YYNGEE. The CDR3 is 16 residues long. Trimming left V 3 bases short and J 8 bases short, with 21 bases between. CDR3 sequence reads: CASSATAGGRGEPQHF. The CDR3 coding sequence is TGTGCCAGCAGCGCAACCGCGGGGGGCAGAGGTGAGCCCCAGCATTTT.

This clonotype has more than one count but fewer than ten. This rearrangement joins TRBV28 to TRBJ2-5; D is tentatively TRBD1 or TRBD2 (5 bases each). Germline CDR1 MDHEN, CDR2 SYDVKM. The V and J ends lost 1 base and 5 bases respectively, with 17 bases between them. The CDR3 contains 16 residues. The CDR3 DNA follows: TGTGCCAGCAGTTTATCTGGGACCGCAGCGCTGGAGACCCAGTACTTC. Amino acids: CASSLSGTAALETQYF.

The gene calls are TRBV3-1 and TRBJ2-1; 8 nucleotides match TRBD2. The last part of the DNA fits TRBJ2-5 better; the J call may be wrong. Germline CDR1 reads LGHDT; CDR2 reads YNNKEL (reference sequence). There are 17 residues in the CDR3. The CDR3 region is CASSRGLGGSVGETQYF. CDR3 sequence (DNA): TGTGCCAGCAGCCGGGGACTAGGGGGATCCGTTGGAGAGACCCAGTACTTC.

The rearrangement links TRBV2 to TRBJ2-2; D gene uncertain. The CDR3 covers 15 residues. CDR1 is SNHLY and CDR2 is FYNNEI in the germline V gene. The V end lost 2 bases, the J end lost 4 bases, and 11 bases lay between the germline ends. The CDR3 is CASSENGRGTGELFF. The DNA for the CDR3 is TGTGCCAGCAGTGAAAATGGCCGTGGCACCGGGGAGCTGTTTTTT.

This clonotype showed up just once. The rearrangement joins TRBV4-1 to TRBJ1-5, with 7 bases lining up with TRBD1. V was pared by 4 bases and J by 4 bases, with 10 bases of the junction left unmatched. Germline values: CDR1 MGHRA, CDR2 YSYEKL. The CDR3 has 16 residues. The CDR3 sequence: CASSPRQGGLNQPQHF. The CDR3 nucleotides are TGCGCCAGCAGCCCCCGACAGGGAGGGTTGAATCAGCCCCAGCATTTT.

In its sample, this clonotype was seen a few times. The chain links TRBV6-1 to TRBJ2-3, with TRBD2 matching 9 bases. The CDR3 has 14 residues. Trimming removed 11 bases from V and 2 bases from J; junction bases left unmatched: 8. Germline CDR1 is MNHNS and CDR2 is SASEGT. CDR3 region: CAARTSAFTDTQYF. The CDR3 DNA follows: TGTGCCGCCCGGACTAGCGCTTTCACAGATACGCAGTATTTT.

This clonotype was detected only a few times. CDR3 sequence (DNA): TGTGCCAGCAGTTACAACAAAAAAAGACCCTACGAGCAGTACTTC. It is translated as CASSYNKKRPYEQYF. The chain uses TRBV6-5 and TRBJ2-7; the D is unclear. The CDR3 extends over 15 amino acids. V gave up 2 bases and J gave up 2 bases, with 13 bases separating them. CDR1 is MNHEY and CDR2 is SVGAGI in the germline V gene.

This clonotype showed up just a few times. In DNA form, the CDR3 reads TGTGCCAGCAGCTCCAGCCTCGGCGGGAGAGGGTACAATGAGCAGTTCTTC. It is translated as CASSSSLGGRGYNEQFF. The chain is built from TRBV7-3 and TRBJ2-1, with 7 positions matching TRBD2. Germline-derived CDR1 and CDR2 are SGHTA and FQGTGA. The CDR3 has 17 amino acids. The J segment lost 4 bases and the V segment lost 4 bases, leaving 13 bases of the junction unmatched.

This clonotype was recorded at least ten times. The V call is TRBV7-9, the J call TRBJ2-1; 15 bases match TRBD2. This CDR3 is 18 amino acids long. Germline V lookup: CDR1 SEHNR, CDR2 FQNEAQ (reference sequence). V lost 1 base to trimming and J lost 8 bases; unmatched junction nucleotides: 9. The CDR3 coding sequence is TGTGCCAGCAGCTTAGGCGCTCCGGGACTAGCGGGAGGATATGAGCAGTTCTTC. It codes for CASSLGAPGLAGGYEQFF.

This clonotype has a count of ten or more. The CDR3 DNA reads TGTGCCAGCAGCACCGGACAGGAGATCGGAGGTTTCACCGGGGAGCTGTTTTTT. Its protein is CASSTGQEIGGFTGELFF. V usage is TRBV12-3 or TRBV12-4 and J usage is TRBJ2-2; TRBD1 aligns across 7 bases. The length of the CDR3 is 18 residues. The V gene end was trimmed by 6 bases and the J gene end by 4 bases; junction bases not matched to a gene: 17.

This clonotype was seen many times. This chain links TRBV10-3 with TRBJ2-3; weak D call: TRBD2 (5 bases). This CDR3 is built from 12 residues. CDR1 is ENHRY, CDR2 SYGVKD, per germline. V was clipped by 6 bases and J by 6 bases, with 10 bases between them. The CDR3 DNA reads TGTGCCATCAGCCCGGGAACCGATACGCAGTATTTT. Amino acid sequence: CAISPGTDTQYF.

J is TRBJ1-5 and V is TRBV18; no clear D. This CDR3 spans 13 amino acids. CDR1 KGHSH and CDR2 LQKENI come from the germline V gene. Trimming removed 8 bases at V and 4 bases at J, with 12 bases between. CDR3 bases: TGTGCCAGCAGCCCGGGTCCTAATCAGCCCCAGCATTTT. Translated, it gives CASSPGPNQPQHF.

This clonotype was counted ten times or more. The V and J genes are TRBV7-9 and TRBJ2-3, with unresolved D. The CDR3 length is 15 residues. Germline V gives CDR1 SEHNR, CDR2 FQNEAQ (reference sequence). V gave up 3 bases and J gave up 2 bases, with 12 bases separating them. CDR3 loop: CASSFVSALTDTQYF. The CDR3 DNA sequence: TGTGCCAGCAGCTTTGTATCAGCGCTCACAGATACGCAGTATTTT.

At least ten counts were recorded for this clonotype. The chain has TRBV2 and TRBJ1-5; the D is unclear. V was clipped by 0 bases and J by 4 bases, with 7 bases between them. Per germline, CDR1 SNHLY and CDR2 FYNNEI. This CDR3 region has 14 residues. CDR3 sequence (DNA): TGTGCCAGCAGTGAAGCGAGCCGGAATCAGCCCCAGCATTTT. This encodes CASSEASRNQPQHF.

This clonotype was detected many times. This sequence joins TRBV27 and TRBJ2-3; 11 bases are a match to TRBD2. V lost 8 bases to trimming and J lost 2 bases; unmatched junction nucleotides: 9. From germline, CDR1 is MNHEY and CDR2 SMNVEV (reference sequence). This CDR3 is built from 16 residues. Here the CDR3 reads CASRHQTSGVTDTQYF. CDR3 in DNA: TGTGCCAGCCGACATCAGACTAGCGGGGTCACAGATACGCAGTATTTT.

With respect to this clonotype: A read error is likely here: a far larger clone is one base away. This chain links TRBV18 with TRBJ2-1, with 10 bases aligning to TRBD1. J lost 10 bases, V lost 0 bases, and 6 bases had no gene match. Germline values: CDR1 KGHSH, CDR2 LQKENI. The CDR3 is 15 residues long. CDR3 coding DNA: TGTGCCAGCTCACCACCGGGACAGGGGTCCTACGAGCAGTTCTTC. This encodes CASSPPGQGSYEQFF.

This clonotype appeared a few times. The V call is TRBV6-1, the J call TRBJ2-3; 7 nucleotides match TRBD1. Germline V gene lookup returns CDR1 MNHNS and CDR2 SASEGT. The CDR3 covers 15 residues. V gave up 6 bases and J gave up 2 bases; unmatched junction bases: 8. The CDR3 here is CASRETGHITDTQYF. The CDR3 region has the DNA TGTGCCAGCAGGGAGACAGGGCATATCACAGATACGCAGTATTTT.

This clonotype showed up many times. V usage is TRBV3-1 and J usage is TRBJ2-1; tentative D call: TRBD2 (6 bases). The V end lost 0 bases, the J end lost 7 bases, and 7 bases lay between the germline ends. CDR1 and CDR2 from the germline V gene are LGHDT and YNNKEL (reference sequence). The CDR3 has 13 residues. CDR3 loop: CASSQDGGNEQFF. The CDR3 DNA follows: TGTGCCAGCAGCCAAGATGGAGGGAATGAGCAGTTCTTC.

This clonotype was seen ten or more times. The chain links TRBV6-1 to TRBJ2-5; 9 nucleotides match TRBD1. The V gene's germline CDR1 is MNHNS and CDR2 SASEGT. The CDR3 consists of 14 residues. V dropped 6 bases and J dropped 5; count of bases not matched to a gene: 7. The CDR3 sequence is CASSPTGGGETQYF. CDR3 coding DNA: TGTGCCAGCAGCCCTACAGGGGGCGGTGAGACCCAGTACTTC.

This clonotype was detected ten times or more. The chain carries TRBV30 and TRBJ1-5, with TRBD1 matching 7 bases. This CDR3 has 15 residues. Losses at the gene ends were 1 base for V and 4 bases for J; bases not matched to a gene: 7. Germline V lookup: CDR1 GTSNPN, CDR2 SVGIG (reference sequence). CDR3 residues: CAWSGGARGNQPQHF. The DNA of the CDR3 is TGTGCCTGGAGTGGCGGGGCCAGGGGGAATCAGCCCCAGCATTTT.

The chain joins TRBV19 to TRBJ1-2; 7 bases agree with TRBD1. This CDR3 comprises 12 residues. Germline lookup yields CDR1 LNHDA and CDR2 SQIVND (reference sequence). V was pared by 5 bases and J by 7 bases, with 4 bases of the junction left unmatched. In DNA form, the CDR3 reads TGTGCCAGTAGTGGAAAGGGGGCTGGCTACACCTTC. As protein: CASSGKGAGYTF.

This clonotype was found many times. The chain links TRBV11-3 to TRBJ2-7; D gene ambiguous. V was cut by 4 bases and J by 5 bases, with 6 bases left in between. The CDR3 sequence is 11 residues long. From germline, CDR1 is SGHNT and CDR2 YENEEA. CDR3 protein: CASSSRHEQYF. In nucleotides, the CDR3 is TGTGCCAGCAGCTCTCGGCACGAGCAGTACTTC.

V gene TRBV6-1 combines with J gene TRBJ2-7, with D possibly TRBD2 on 6 matching bases. The CDR3 sequence is 15 residues long. Germline assignment: CDR1 MNHNS and CDR2 SASEGT. The germline V and J ends were trimmed by 8 bases and 3 bases, with 20 bases remaining between them. This CDR3 reads CASGAGLAEYYEQYF. For the CDR3, the DNA is TGTGCCAGCGGCGCGGGTTTAGCGGAATACTACGAGCAGTACTTC.

The gene calls are TRBV9 and TRBJ2-7, with 7 nucleotides matching TRBD2. The V and J ends lost 4 bases and 3 bases, in that order; junction bases with no gene match: 7. Germline V gene data show CDR1 as SGDLS and CDR2 as YYNGEE. The CDR3 totals 14 residues. Here the CDR3 reads CASSLRLADYEQYF. The CDR3 nucleotides are TGTGCCAGCAGCCTACGACTAGCCGACTACGAGCAGTACTTC.

The V gene is TRBV10-2, the J gene TRBJ1-5; 9 bases are shared with TRBD1. J was trimmed by 6 bases and V by 8 bases; bases with no gene match: 8. The CDR3 consists of 14 residues. CDR1 is WSHSY, CDR2 SAAADI, per germline. The DNA for the CDR3 is TGCGCCAGCGCTGGGACAGGGCCGCGTCAGCCCCAGCATTTT. Its protein product is CASAGTGPRQPQHF.